The entry that follows covers one TCR beta chain sequence. The V and J ends lost 5 bases and 4 bases respectively, with 11 bases between them. The CDR3 contains 13 residues. Germline V gives CDR1 PRHDT, CDR2 FYEKMQ (reference sequence). The sample originates from a study of T cell changes during pregnancy in multiple sclerosis. Profiling relied on immunoSEQ multiplex PCR, and the TCRdb table lists in-frame clones only, not all of them. This table has about 67,000 clones, 92% appearing once. This TCR was sampled from a female donor with multiple sclerosis, enrolled in a pregnancy study. The chain combines TRBV13 with TRBJ1-1; no clear D. The material sequenced was peripheral blood, taken after pregnancy. In nucleotides, the CDR3 is TGTGCCAGCAGCCCCCGTGGAGGCACTGAAGCTTTCTTT. Its translation is CASSPRGGTEAFF.